This T cell receptor (beta chain) was profiled in a study of monozygotic twins with inflammatory bowel disease. Overall study findings and caveats: The co-twins with IBD showed lower TCRbeta diversity (inverse Simpson) than their healthy siblings. Clonotypes shared with others were fewer in IBD patients than in healthy twins, especially with disease activity.

To note about this clonotype: Its cognate antigen is unknown.

Per individual sample, eight separate reactions were used to make cDNA. TCRdb reanalyzed the 5' RACE reads, giving one entry per CDR3 protein sequence and no DNA. The data include a few hundred thousand distinct CDR3 sequences; the top ten clones carry 2% to 3%. CDR1 is MNHEY and CDR2 is SVGEGT in the germline V gene. CDR3 length: 15 amino acids. Sequencing was done on a sample of blood. This receptor was obtained from a human donor with ulcerative colitis or Crohn's disease, or a healthy co-twin of an affected twin (not recorded which). The chain employs TRBV6-2 or TRBV6-3 and TRBJ1-5. The CDR3 sequence: CASSYSRAGNSAQHF.